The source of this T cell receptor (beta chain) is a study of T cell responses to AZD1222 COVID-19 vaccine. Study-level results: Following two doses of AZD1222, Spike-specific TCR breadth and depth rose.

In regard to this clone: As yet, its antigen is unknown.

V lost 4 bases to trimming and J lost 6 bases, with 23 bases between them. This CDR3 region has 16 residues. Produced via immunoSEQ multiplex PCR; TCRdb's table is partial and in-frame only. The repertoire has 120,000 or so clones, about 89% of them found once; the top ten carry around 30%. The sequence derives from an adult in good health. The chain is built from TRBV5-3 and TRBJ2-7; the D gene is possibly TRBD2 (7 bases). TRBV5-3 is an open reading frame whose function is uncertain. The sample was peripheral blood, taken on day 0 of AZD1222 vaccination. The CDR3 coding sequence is TGTGCCAGAAGCCCCGGGTGGGGGGGGCCCCCCTGCGAGCAGTACTTC. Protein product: CARSPGWGGPPCEQYF.